These 17 T cell receptor beta chains originate from one sample sequenced in a study of immune heterogeneity within non-small cell lung tumors. For each sample, template was approximately 0.6 ug of bulk tumor genomic DNA. Far-apart biopsies, several per primary tumor, were taken during surgery. Patients underwent curative surgery for untreated, newly diagnosed non-small cell lung cancer. For the TCR beta CDR3, multiplex PCR with 32 V and 13 J primers performed the amplification. TCRdb re-derived calls from the multiplex PCR reads in MiXCR, one entry per CDR3 protein. The repertoire holds some 31,000 distinct CDR3 sequences, with around 28% as singletons. Material: lung tumor tissue. The receptors stem from a man aged 35 to 55 with non-small cell lung cancer.

This clonotype was detected a few times. V is TRBV7-2 and J is TRBJ2-3; no clear D gene. This CDR3 contains 14 residues. Germline CDR1 and CDR2: SGHTA and FQGNSA. Trimming stripped 3 bases from V and 2 bases from J, with 9 bases between. DNA for the CDR3: TGTGCCAGCAGCTTGAACTACCACACAGATACGCAGTATTTT. Protein: CASSLNYHTDTQYF. Based on the CDR3 plus reference TRBV7-2 and TRBJ2-3, the full variable domain is GAGVSQSPSNKVTEKGKDVELRCDPISGHTALYWYRQSLGQGLEFLIYFQGNSAPDKSGLPSDRFSAERTGGSVSTLTIQRTQQEDSAVYLCASSLNYHTDTQYFGPGTRLTVL.

The rearrangement joins TRBV13 to TRBJ1-1; the match to TRBD1 covers 8 bases. Germline-derived CDR1 and CDR2 are PRHDT and FYEKMQ (reference sequence). V was clipped by 6 bases and J by 2 bases; unmatched bases: 8. The CDR3 is 15 amino acids. CDR3 DNA sequence: TGTGCCAGCAGAGGGAGACAGGGGTCAAACACTGAAGCTTTCTTT. As protein: CASRGRQGSNTEAFF.

This clonotype was observed at least ten times. This rearrangement joins TRBV10-1 to TRBJ2-7; D might be TRBD1 or TRBD2, each matching 5 bases. Germline CDR1 reads WNHNN; CDR2 reads SYGVQD (reference sequence). V was trimmed by 6 bases and J by 3 bases, leaving 15 bases between them. The CDR3 runs 14 residues. The CDR3 loop is CASSLDGANYEQYF. The CDR3, as DNA: TGCGCCAGCAGCCTGGACGGGGCCAACTACGAGCAGTACTTC.

The chain uses TRBV9 and TRBJ2-7; TRBD1 agrees at 11 bases. From germline, CDR1 is SGDLS and CDR2 YYNGEE. The CDR3 has 17 residues. Trimming cost V 0 bases and J 1 base; bases outside gene matches: 6. CDR3 sequence (DNA): TGTGCCAGCAGCGTAGGGACAGGGGGCTATGCATCCTACGAGCAGTACTTC. This codes for CASSVGTGGYASYEQYF.

Judged by abundance, this clonotype is medium-sized. The rearrangement uses TRBV6-2 or TRBV6-3 and TRBJ2-7; TRBD2 agrees at 8 bases. The J segment lost 6 bases and the V segment lost 6 bases, leaving 7 bases of the junction unmatched. The CDR3 totals 13 residues. Germline V gene sequence: CDR1 MNHEY, CDR2 SVGEGT. Here the CDR3 reads CASSPSGSVEQYF. In DNA form, the CDR3 reads TGTGCCAGCAGCCCGAGCGGGAGTGTCGAGCAGTACTTC.

This clonotype was counted many times. The chain is built from TRBV12-3 or TRBV12-4 and TRBJ2-3; D may match TRBD1 or TRBD2 (6 bases each). The CDR3 loop spans 15 amino acids. The V and J ends lost 7 bases and 5 bases respectively, with 19 bases between them. The CDR3 protein is CASTPYGRGGDTQYF. CDR3 DNA: TGTGCCAGCACTCCCTATGGCAGGGGAGGAGATACGCAGTATTTT.

A remark on this clonotype: One end of the junction does not line up with germline, which may come from a read error. J is TRBJ2-2 and V is TRBV19; D gene unclear. The length of the CDR3 is 16 residues. The germline V gene encodes CDR1 LNHDA and CDR2 SQIVND (reference sequence). CDR3 nucleotides: TGTGCCAGTACTATAGGTGCCGTTAGTTTCGCCGGGGAGCTGTTTTTT. Translated, it gives CASTIGAVSFAGELFF.

The chain joins TRBV2 to TRBJ1-5, with no clear D. This CDR3 region has 14 residues. V was cut by 4 bases and J by 3 bases, with 10 bases left in between. Germline CDR1 reads SNHLY; CDR2 reads FYNNEI. Here the CDR3 reads CASSVGQTNQPQHF. In DNA form, the CDR3 reads TGTGCCAGCAGTGTCGGGCAGACCAATCAGCCCCAGCATTTT.

The J gene is TRBJ2-1, the V gene TRBV4-1; TRBD1 or TRBD2 may be the D gene (5 bases each). Per germline, CDR1 MGHRA and CDR2 YSYEKL. Trimming removed 2 bases from V and 10 bases from J, with 24 bases in between. The CDR3 has 17 residues. CDR3 nucleotide sequence: TGCGCCAGCAGCCAACATCCGTCTTCGCAGGGACGCGCCGAGCAGTTCTTC. Amino acid sequence: CASSQHPSSQGRAEQFF.

Relative to its sample, this clonotype is medium-sized (0.01 to 0.1%). The chain recombines TRBV4-1 with TRBJ1-2; 12 bases line up with TRBD1. The V gene's germline CDR1 is MGHRA and CDR2 YSYEKL. Germline trimming cut 1 base from V and 4 bases from J; bases unmatched to any gene: 4. This CDR3 has 16 amino acids. CDR3: CASSQAGTGGIYGYTF. The CDR3 DNA reads as TGCGCCAGCAGCCAAGCCGGGACAGGGGGCATCTATGGCTACACCTTC.

The gene calls are TRBV5-1 and TRBJ2-1; TRBD1 or TRBD2 may be the D gene (5 bases each). Per the germline V gene, CDR1 is SGHRS and CDR2 is YFSETQ. V dropped 1 base and J dropped 10 bases, with 12 bases sitting between them. The CDR3 loop spans 13 amino acids. Here the CDR3 DNA reads TGCGCCAGCAGCTTGCTTATGGGGGTCGAGCAGTTCTTC. This encodes CASSLLMGVEQFF.

The V call is TRBV6-2 or TRBV6-3, the J call TRBJ1-3; D call uncertain. Germline V CDR1 and CDR2: MNHEY, SVGEGT. The CDR3 has 14 amino acids. Trimming took off 6 bases at V and 7 bases at J, with 16 bases between the two ends. Written as DNA, the CDR3 is TGTGCCAGCAGCCGGACCGAACTGGACAACACCATATATTTT. This sequence encodes CASSRTELDNTIYF.

This clonotype appeared once. The chain employs TRBV5-6 and TRBJ2-4, with D unresolved. Germline assignment: CDR1 SGHDT and CDR2 YYEEEE. V gave up 4 bases and J gave up 5 bases, with 4 bases separating them. The CDR3 runs to 11 residues. The CDR3 region is CASSIENIQYF. The DNA of the CDR3 is TGTGCCAGCAGCATTGAAAACATTCAGTACTTC. The full variable domain, in which reference TRBV5-6 and TRBJ2-4 provide the parts outside the CDR3, is DAGVTQSPTHLIKTRGQQVTLRCSPKSGHDTVSWYQQALGQGPQFIFQYYEEEERQRGNFPDRFSGHQFPNYSSELNVNALLLGDSALYLCASSIENIQYFGAGTRLSVL.

The rearrangement links TRBV5-1 to TRBJ1-3; D is uncertain. This CDR3 comprises 14 residues. Germline V gene data show CDR1 as SGHRS and CDR2 as YFSETQ. The V end was cut by 0 bases, the J end by 0 bases, with 4 bases between. CDR3 residues: CASSLEGSGNTIYF. The CDR3 nucleotides are TGCGCCAGCAGCTTGGAGGGCTCTGGAAACACCATATATTTT.

This clonotype has a count of ten or more. The rearrangement uses TRBV7-9 and TRBJ1-2, with 8 bases identical to TRBD1. J lost 4 bases, V lost 4 bases, and 2 bases had no gene match. Germline V gene sequence: CDR1 SEHNR, CDR2 FQNEAQ (reference sequence). The CDR3 is 13 amino acids. CDR3 region: CASSSDRAYGYTF. As DNA, the CDR3 is TGTGCCAGCAGCTCGGACAGGGCCTATGGCTACACCTTC. The entire variable domain, with the rest obtained from reference TRBV7-9 and TRBJ1-2, is as follows: DTGVSQNPRHKITKRGQNVTFRCDPISEHNRLYWYRQTLGQGPEFLTYFQNEAQLEKSRLLSDRFSAERPKGSFSTLEIQRTEQGDSAMYLCASSSDRAYGYTFGSGTRLTVV.

This clonotype came up a few times. J is TRBJ2-3 and V is TRBV7-2; 10 bases map to TRBD2. Germline values: CDR1 SGHTA, CDR2 FQGNSA. The CDR3 contains 16 residues. With V trimmed by 0 bases and J by 5 bases, 5 bases remained unmatched. Written as DNA, the CDR3 is TGTGCCAGCAGCTTAGCTCCGGGACTAGCGTTAGATACGCAGTATTTT. Translated, it gives CASSLAPGLALDTQYF.

Regarding this clonotype: Just one base apart from a much larger clone, this may be a read error. The gene calls are TRBV24-1 and TRBJ2-1; 9 nucleotides agree with TRBD2. The germline V gene encodes CDR1 KGHDR and CDR2 SFDVKD. The CDR3 consists of 15 residues. V was pared by 5 bases and J by 4 bases, with 5 bases of the junction left unmatched. CDR3 protein: CATSGWTSVYNEQFF. CDR3 sequence (DNA): TGTGCCACCAGTGGTTGGACTAGCGTATACAATGAGCAGTTCTTC.